A single sample gave rise to the 19 T cell receptor beta chains below, sequenced in a study of T-cell reconstitution after alpha-beta-depleted transplantation in children. Unique molecular identifiers were built into the TCRbeta library. TCRdb re-called the PCR reads through MiXCR, storing one row per CDR3 protein. The table shows some 150,000 distinct CDR3 sequences, with 8.8% occurring only once. Source: PBMCs, mostly from graft donor cells, taken 180 days after TCRalphabeta/CD19-depleted stem cell transplant. These receptors were taken from a female patient younger than 10 who had a stem cell transplant for congenital amegakaryocytic thrombocytopenia, so the T cells may come from the graft donor.

V gene TRBV14 combines with J gene TRBJ2-1; 13 positions match TRBD2. V shed 4 bases, J shed 6 bases, and the junction held 9 bases outside the gene matches. From germline, CDR1 is SGHDN and CDR2 FVKESK. The CDR3 runs 17 residues. The CDR3 coding sequence is TGTGCCAGCAGCCTAAATACTAGCGGGAGGGTACCCAATGAGCAGTTCTTC. This gives the protein CASSLNTSGRVPNEQFF.

As to this clonotype: A much larger clone differs by one base, so this may be a read error. The V and J genes are TRBV11-3 and TRBJ2-1, with 7 bases aligning to TRBD2. The CDR3 length is 12 residues. With 10 bases clipped from V and 8 bases from J, the junction kept 8 bases outside the gene matches. Germline V gives CDR1 SGHNT, CDR2 YENEEA. CDR3 amino acids: CAIATSSYEQFF. The CDR3 nucleotides read TGTGCCATTGCGACTAGCAGTTATGAGCAGTTCTTC.

In this sample, this clonotype turned up many times. V is TRBV29-1 and J is TRBJ1-2; TRBD1 is a possible D gene (6 bases). V was trimmed by 5 bases and J by 3 bases, leaving 16 bases between them. Germline V gene sequence: CDR1 SQVTM, CDR2 ANQGSEA. The CDR3 extends over 14 amino acids. CDR3 nucleotide sequence: TGCAGCGTTCTCGGGGCACAGGGCGACTATGGCTACACCTTC. Its translation: CSVLGAQGDYGYTF.

This clonotype was observed many times. The rearrangement joins TRBV28 to TRBJ2-5; 7 bases align to TRBD1. Germline V gives CDR1 MDHEN, CDR2 SYDVKM. The CDR3 totals 16 residues. The J segment lost 1 base and the V segment lost 3 bases, leaving 8 bases of the junction unmatched. This CDR3 reads CASSFPHRDSQETQYF. CDR3 DNA: TGTGCCAGCAGTTTCCCCCACCGGGACAGCCAAGAGACCCAGTACTTC.

This clonotype has ten or more counts. This sequence joins TRBV5-1 and TRBJ1-4; D is uncertain. The germline V gene encodes CDR1 SGHRS and CDR2 YFSETQ. The V end was cut by 4 bases, the J end by 4 bases, with 8 bases between. The CDR3 consists of 13 residues. The DNA for the CDR3 is TGCGCCAGCAGCCGCGACGATAATGAAAAACTGTTTTTT. This codes for CASSRDDNEKLFF. The full variable domain, completed using reference TRBV5-1 and TRBJ1-4, is KAGVTQTPRYLIKTRGQQVTLSCSPISGHRSVSWYQQTPGQGLQFLFEYFSETQRNKGNFPGRFSGRQFSNSRSEMNVSTLELGDSALYLCASSRDDNEKLFFGSGTQLSVL.

The chain carries TRBV19 and TRBJ2-1; the match to TRBD2 covers 8 bases. Germline V gene lookup returns CDR1 LNHDA and CDR2 SQIVND (reference sequence). Losses at the gene ends were 5 bases for V and 5 bases for J; bases not matched to a gene: 8. This CDR3 has 15 amino acids. CDR3 sequence reads: CASSGGLEINNEQFF. CDR3 in DNA: TGTGCCAGTAGTGGGGGACTAGAAATTAACAATGAGCAGTTCTTC.

This clonotype was counted only a few times. The chain joins TRBV20-1 to TRBJ2-1; D not certain. The ends were cut back, 5 bases at V and 6 bases at J, with 11 bases in the middle. CDR1 DFQATT and CDR2 SNEGSKA come from the germline V gene (reference sequence). The CDR3 runs to 12 residues. The CDR3 DNA reads TGCAGTGCTGGACCCGGATTCAATGAGCAGTTCTTC. This encodes CSAGPGFNEQFF.

The table lists this clonotype with many counts. J is TRBJ2-4 and V is TRBV11-2; the match to TRBD1 covers 9 bases. CDR3 length: 15 amino acids. The V gene end was trimmed by 1 base and the J gene end by 5 bases; junction bases not matched to a gene: 3. Germline V gene sequence: CDR1 SGHAT, CDR2 FQNNGV. The DNA of the CDR3 is TGTGCCAGCAGCTTAGGGACAGGGGTGCAAAACATTCAGTACTTC. Amino acid sequence: CASSLGTGVQNIQYF.

Note on this clonotype: A much larger clone lies a single base off, so this may be a read error. This chain links TRBV20-1 with TRBJ2-1; TRBD2 matches at 7 bases. The CDR3 is made up of 16 amino acids. Germline CDR1 reads DFQATT; CDR2 reads SNEGSKA (reference sequence). The CDR3 sequence is CSARLAALSSYYEQFF. The CDR3 coding sequence is TGCAGTGCTCGGCTAGCGGCCCTGAGCTCCTACTATGAGCAGTTCTTC.

In the case of this clonotype: The junction departs from germline at one end; a sequencing error may be responsible. The chain is built from TRBV12-3 or TRBV12-4 and TRBJ2-7; 9 bases align to TRBD2. The CDR3 runs 11 residues. CDR3 sequence: CASSLAGRQYF. CDR3 DNA: TGTGCCAGCAGTCTAGCGGGAAGGCAGTACTTC.

The count of this clonotype is one. Given a much more abundant clone one base away, this may be a read error. The gene calls are TRBV7-2 and TRBJ2-3; D may be TRBD1 (5 bases). V gave up 5 bases and J gave up 0 bases, with 18 bases separating them. Germline lookup yields CDR1 SGHTA and CDR2 FQGNSA. This CDR3 comprises 17 residues. The CDR3 DNA reads TGTGCCAGCAGCATAGGGGCGGTATGGGCTAGCACAGATACGCAGTATTTT. Translating gives CASSIGAVWASTDTQYF.

The chain employs TRBV7-2 and TRBJ2-1, with D unclear. V was shortened by 1 base and J by 8 bases, with 9 bases between the two germline ends. The germline gives CDR1 SGHTA, CDR2 FQGNSA. The CDR3 spans 13 residues. CDR3 bases: TGTGCCAGCAGCTTAGTCAAGGTCCATGAGCAGTTCTTC. It encodes CASSLVKVHEQFF. The full variable domain, with the rest looked up from reference TRBV7-2 and TRBJ2-1, is GAGVSQSPSNKVTEKGKDVELRCDPISGHTALYWYRQSLGQGLEFLIYFQGNSAPDKSGLPSDRFSAERTGGSVSTLTIQRTQQEDSAVYLCASSLVKVHEQFFGPGTRLTVL.

This clonotype has ten or more counts. This rearrangement joins TRBV7-8 to TRBJ2-3; maybe TRBD1 (6 bases). The CDR3 totals 14 residues. The V and J ends lost 5 bases and 0 bases respectively, with 9 bases between them. Germline CDR1 and CDR2: SGHVS and FQNEAQ. CDR3 region: CASSRTASTDTQYF. The DNA for the CDR3 is TGTGCCAGCAGCCGGACAGCGAGCACAGATACGCAGTATTTT.

This clonotype was seen repeatedly, ten times or more. The chain joins TRBV30 to TRBJ1-1; 10 positions match TRBD1. In germline, CDR1 is GTSNPN, CDR2 SVGIG (reference sequence). Trimming removed 3 bases from V and 8 bases from J; junction bases left unmatched: 6. CDR3 length: 13 amino acids. The chain's CDR3 is CAWRPPGQGEAFF. The CDR3 DNA is TGTGCCTGGAGACCACCGGGACAGGGGGAAGCTTTCTTT.

This clonotype was found many times. The V and J genes are TRBV6-1 and TRBJ2-3; D uncertain. The CDR3 is made up of 11 amino acids. In germline, CDR1 is MNHNS, CDR2 SASEGT. CDR3 in DNA: TGTGTCACAAGGTTTGCAGATACGCAGTATTTT. Translation gives CVTRFADTQYF.

Many counts were recorded for this clonotype. This chain uses TRBV5-1 with TRBJ2-2, with TRBD1 matching over 7 bases. The V segment lost 0 bases and the J segment 2 bases; nucleotides outside the gene matches: 4. The CDR3 is 16 amino acids. Germline V lookup: CDR1 SGHRS, CDR2 YFSETQ. The CDR3 coding sequence is TGCGCCAGCAGCTTGGCGACAGGGTTAAACACCGGGGAGCTGTTTTTT. It yields the protein CASSLATGLNTGELFF.

This clonotype was detected many times. The chain carries TRBV20-1 and TRBJ1-6; D gene uncertain. Germline-derived CDR1 and CDR2 are DFQATT and SNEGSKA (reference sequence). The CDR3 is 10 residues long. The V gene lost 3 bases and the J gene lost 9 bases, with 3 bases spanning the gap. CDR3 nucleotide sequence: TGCAGTGCTAGCCCTTCACCCCTCCACTTT. Its translation is CSASPSPLHF.

This clonotype was counted only a few times. The V call is TRBV10-3, the J call TRBJ1-2; weak D call: TRBD1 (5 bases). With 7 bases removed from V and 6 bases from J, the gap between germline ends came to 15 bases. The CDR3 runs 13 residues. Germline assignment: CDR1 ENHRY and CDR2 SYGVKD. The CDR3 DNA reads as TGTGCCATCACTCCTACCTCAGGGAATGGCTACACCTTC. Translation gives CAITPTSGNGYTF.

The chain has TRBV5-1 and TRBJ2-7; unclear D gene. Germline V gives CDR1 SGHRS, CDR2 YFSETQ. CDR3 length equals 13 residues. V shed 4 bases and J shed 5 bases, with 13 bases lying between them. The CDR3 reads CASSARDGDEQYF. The CDR3 nucleotides read TGCGCCAGCAGCGCAAGAGACGGAGACGAGCAGTACTTC.